The present entry profiles one TCR beta chain with its context. Original handling: Estimated nucleated cell counts came from reference gene primer amplification. Only in-frame clones appear in the TCRdb table, and some are missing; sequencing was by immunoSEQ multiplex PCR. D and trimming come from the DNA, and the V and J calls and clone size come from that table. This sample has more than 70,000 clones, with 86% found just once. This specimen comes from a study of blood T cell repertoires in COVID-19. Study at large: Researchers got acute and convalescent COVID-19 samples from the United States, Italy and Spain. PBMCs, B-cell-depleted T cells, or T cells provided the cDNA or gDNA that made up the material.

With 4 bases removed from V and 3 bases from J, the gap between germline ends came to 14 bases. The CDR3 consists of 14 residues. Germline CDR1 reads SGHRS; CDR2 reads YFSETQ. The chain combines TRBV5-1 with TRBJ2-7; unclear D gene. The sample was peripheral blood. The TCR originated in a woman of 80 years or more with acute or convalescent COVID-19. The CDR3 loop reads CASSPRLRYYEQYF. In DNA, the CDR3 is TGCGCCAGCAGCCCCCGTCTCAGGTACTACGAGCAGTACTTC.